This is a list of T cell receptor beta chains from one sample in a study of blood T cell repertoires in COVID-19. Generated by immunoSEQ multiplex PCR, the TCRdb table keeps only in-frame clones and is missing some. Of fewer than 200,000 clones in the sample, roughly 81% were seen once. The sample taken for sequencing was peripheral blood. These receptors all come from a man aged 40-50 years who had recovered from COVID-19. Each CDR3 is given with its conserved first and last residue. Each record gives: D gene, V gene, CDR3 protein. D genes are given only for firm matches.

>NA|TRBV7-8
CASSLDEQVWEQYF
>NA|TRBV12-3/TRBV12-4
CASLPSADNEQFF
>NA|TRBV5-6
CASSLFRSGGNHEQYF
>TRBD1|TRBV2
CASMPRTGGKNIQYF
>TRBD2|TRBV5-6
CASSLGLAGYNEQFF
>NA|TRBV7-3
CASSLRRLESNEQFF
>TRBD2|TRBV6-6
CASSSGTSGEAQYF
>TRBD1|TRBV5-4
CASSFPGQGLEHEQYF
>NA|TRBV27
CASSPWFRTTAYEQYF
>NA|TRBV7-2
CASSPGLFTGELFF
>NA|TRBV28
CASSSDSHNEQFF
>TRBD2|TRBV6-4
CASSDGSGGATDTQYF
>TRBD2|TRBV5-6
CASSLLVAGLRETQYF
>TRBD2|TRBV28
CASSSRGEREGRETQYF
>TRBD2|TRBV7-3
CASSLNRGGYNEQFF
>TRBD2|TRBV7-2
CASSLATGRGYF
>NA|TRBV19
CASSPRRGGQPQHF
>TRBD1|TRBV9
CASSVAGGGQPQHF
>TRBD1|TRBV7-2
CASSSRTGGAYGYTF
>TRBD1|TRBV10-2
CASSTTGGNEQFF
>NA|TRBV7-2
CASSTRARFYGYTF
>TRBD1|TRBV28
CASNLGQNNEQFF